A selection of T cell receptor beta chains follows, all from one sample in a study of T cells in Graves' hyperthyroidism and ophthalmopathy. Via MiXCR, TCRdb re-called the multiplex PCR reads, giving one row per CDR3 protein. The table records 700,000 or so distinct CDR3 sequences, about 15% of them present only once. Sequenced material: blood. The receptors were sampled from a man between 18 and 35 years old with Graves' hyperthyroidism. CDR3s include the opening cysteine and the closing phenylalanine or tryptophan. The order of the fields is CDR3 DNA, CDR3 protein, J gene, D gene, clone size, V gene. D genes are given only for firm matches. Clone size is shown for a subset of rows, as once, few, many or a class of expanded clone.

DNA: TGTGCCAGCAACGTTCAGGGCGAGGGGGCAGATACGCAGTATTTT
CDR3: CASNVQGEGADTQYF
J: TRBJ2-3
D: NA
size: NA
V: TRBV9

DNA: TGTGCCAGCTCACCTCGGGACATCTACGAGCAGTACTTC
CDR3: CASSPRDIYEQYF
J: TRBJ2-7
D: NA
size: many
V: TRBV18

DNA: TGTGCCAGCAGGACAGGGTCCTACGAGCAGTACTTC
CDR3: CASRTGSYEQYF
J: TRBJ2-7
D: TRBD1
size: many
V: TRBV28

DNA: TGTGCCAGCAGCTTTCCGACAGTGAACTATGGCTACACCTTC
CDR3: CASSFPTVNYGYTF
J: TRBJ1-2
D: NA
size: NA
V: TRBV7-9

DNA: TGTGCCAGCAGAGGGGCGACAGGGGACAGCGCTGAAGCTTTCTTT
CDR3: CASRGATGDSAEAFF
J: TRBJ1-1
D: TRBD1
size: few
V: TRBV25-1

DNA: TGTGCCAGCACCCGGTGGGGGGACACAGATACGCAGTATTTT
CDR3: CASTRWGDTDTQYF
J: TRBJ2-3
D: NA
size: NA
V: TRBV5-6

DNA: TGCAGCGTTGGCAGGGGGCAGGGGGAGCAGTACTTC
CDR3: CSVGRGQGEQYF
J: TRBJ2-7
D: TRBD1
size: NA
V: TRBV29-1

DNA: TGTGCCAGCGGGGGAGGGGCTGGGGCCAACGTCCTGACTTTC
CDR3: CASGGGAGANVLTF
J: TRBJ2-6
D: TRBD2
size: NA
V: TRBV7-9

DNA: TGTGCCAGCAGCTATCAGGGGTCCCGTGGTGATACGCAGTATTTT
CDR3: CASSYQGSRGDTQYF
J: TRBJ2-3
D: NA
size: NA
V: TRBV7-2

DNA: TGTGCCAGCAGCTTAACTAGCGGGATAACAGATACGCAGTATTTT
CDR3: CASSLTSGITDTQYF
J: TRBJ2-3
D: TRBD2
size: many
V: TRBV7-2

DNA: TGTGCCAGCAGAAGTGGGTTCACCGGGGAGCTGTTTTTT
CDR3: CASRSGFTGELFF
J: TRBJ2-2
D: NA
size: NA
V: TRBV7-3

DNA: TGCAGTGCGATCCCCCCAGCGCTTAATTCACCCCTCCACTTT
CDR3: CSAIPPALNSPLHF
J: TRBJ1-6
D: NA
size: NA
V: TRBV20-1

DNA: TGTGCCAGCAGCCAGCTACAGGACGACACTGAAGCTTTCTTT
CDR3: CASSQLQDDTEAFF
J: TRBJ1-1
D: NA
size: few
V: TRBV6-1

DNA: TGTGCCAGCAGTTACTCCGGGGGACCGAACACAGATACGCAGTATTTT
CDR3: CASSYSGGPNTDTQYF
J: TRBJ2-3
D: NA
size: NA
V: TRBV6-2/TRBV6-3

DNA: TGTGCCAGCAGTTACTCAAGGGGACCGATCTCCTACGATGAGCAGTTCTTC
CDR3: CASSYSRGPISYDEQFF
J: TRBJ2-1
D: NA
size: NA
V: TRBV6-6

DNA: TGCAGTGCTGGCCGAGGGGGGCCCAATCAGCCCCAGCATTTT
CDR3: CSAGRGGPNQPQHF
J: TRBJ1-5
D: NA
size: few
V: TRBV20-1

DNA: TGCAGTGCCGGGACAGAAAGCTTCTCTGGGGCCAACGTCCTGACTTTC
CDR3: CSAGTESFSGANVLTF
J: TRBJ2-6
D: TRBD1
size: few
V: TRBV20-1

DNA: TGTGCCAGCAGTTCCTCCGGGACAGCCTATCGTAAGACTGAAGCTTTCTTT
CDR3: CASSSSGTAYRKTEAFF
J: TRBJ1-1
D: TRBD1
size: many
V: TRBV6-1

DNA: TGCGCCAGCAGCCAAGATGGGGCAGGGGAAGGAGAAAAACTGTTTTTT
CDR3: CASSQDGAGEGEKLFF
J: TRBJ1-4
D: NA
size: NA
V: TRBV4-3

DNA: TGTGCCAGCAGCCCAAACCCGGGACTTGCAACAGATACGCAGTATTTT
CDR3: CASSPNPGLATDTQYF
J: TRBJ2-3
D: NA
size: many
V: TRBV11-2